The entry below describes one TCR beta chain. Additional DNA sequences in this sample encode the identical CDR3. The sample originates from a study of blood T cell repertoires in COVID-19. The wider study: Sources were T cells, B-cell-depleted T cells, or PBMCs; the material itself was cDNA or gDNA.

V lost 5 bases to trimming and J lost 6 bases; unmatched junction nucleotides: 6. Per germline, CDR1 PRHDT and CDR2 FYEKMQ (reference sequence). The CDR3 sequence is 13 residues long. In the original processing: Quantification of nucleated cells was approximated via reference gene primer amplification. The assay was immunoSEQ multiplex PCR, and TCRdb's table has in-frame clones only and misses some. D and trimming were read from the DNA, whereas the V and J calls and clone size are those reported in that table. The profile shows about 380,000 clones, 85% of them singletons. This clonotype was obtained from a woman between 18 and 30 years old with acute or convalescent COVID-19. Sequenced sample: peripheral blood. The rearrangement joins TRBV13 to TRBJ2-7, with 8 bases matching TRBD1. The CDR3 DNA is TGTGCCAGCAGCAGAGACAGGGGTGGCGAGCAGTACTTC. This encodes CASSRDRGGEQYF.